This T cell receptor (beta chain) was sequenced in a study of breast tumors, draining lymph nodes, adjacent tissues. Germline-derived CDR1 and CDR2 are SEHNR and FQNEAQ (reference sequence). The CDR3 length is 15 residues. With 5 bases removed from V and 8 bases from J, the gap between germline ends came to 18 bases. Study-wide findings and caveats: Tumor TCR diversity was below lymph nodes but above nontumor tissue. Data fit most tumor T cells coming from lymph node, expanding in tumor. The lymph node origin of tumor T cells was framed as consistent with a hypothesis, not demonstrated. Luminal-like breast cancer showed significantly greater tumor-nontumor repertoire similarity than basal-like breast cancer did.

This clonotype came up many times. Its antigen is as yet unknown. MiXCR, applied by TCRdb to the multiplex PCR reads, yields one record per CDR3 protein. Altogether some 170,000 distinct CDR3 sequences are present, around 35% being singletons, with the ten largest covering around 3.5%. Breast cancer patients provided tissue from their axillary draining lymph nodes. The specimen sequenced was axillary lymph node tissue. V gene TRBV7-9 combines with J gene TRBJ1-4; the D gene is possibly TRBD1 (5 bases). The receptor was derived from a female donor with breast cancer. Some clones in this sample may be carry-over from other donors' samples. The CDR3 region has the DNA TGTGCCAGCAGCACAAGGGGTGAGGGTCACGAAAAACTGTTTTTT. Protein sequence: CASSTRGEGHEKLFF.